This T cell receptor beta chain was found in a study of T cells after yellow fever vaccination. This clonotype was recorded many times. Its specificity is unknown. This CDR3 comprises 14 residues. V dropped 11 bases and J dropped 0; count of bases not matched to a gene: 5. CDR1 and CDR2 (germline): SEHNR, FQNEAQ (reference sequence). TCRdb reanalysed the 5' RACE reads using MiXCR and keeps one entry per CDR3 protein. The data show around 330,000 distinct CDR3 sequences, with 3.6% seen just once and less than 25% held by the top ten. Study-wide findings and caveats: Abundant bulk-derived clonotypes could contaminate FACS-sorted repertoires.

Sequencing used PBMCs, obtained on the day of the yellow fever booster vaccination. The source is a man younger than 30 who received the YFV17D yellow fever vaccine. The chain employs TRBV7-9 and TRBJ2-2; TRBD2 matches at 8 bases. The CDR3 nucleotides read TGTGCCGCTTCGGGGGGGCCGAACACCGGGGAGCTGTTTTTT. It yields the protein CAASGGPNTGELFF.